This T cell receptor (beta chain) was captured by sequencing in a study of identical twins. General study results and limits: Out-of-frame alpha sequences common to twins were enriched for low generation probability.

This CDR3 has 17 residues. The ends were cut back, 2 bases at V and 4 bases at J, with 19 bases in the middle. The germline gives CDR1 LGHNA, CDR2 YNFKEQ. Addition of a universal primer site occurred through template switching, and cDNA carried unique molecular identifiers. Using its own MiXCR run on the 5' RACE reads, TCRdb lists one record per CDR3 protein. This table holds fewer than 550,000 distinct CDR3 sequences, approximately 14% found once. In this sample, this clonotype turned up a few times. Its antigen is currently unknown. These data were also reused for a study on yellow fever vaccine responses in identical twins.

The sequenced material came from CD4+ T cells sorted from blood. The chain has TRBV4-2 and TRBJ2-3; tentative D call: TRBD2 (6 bases). This sequence was found in a young woman in good health. For the CDR3, the DNA is TGTGCCAGCAGCCAACCCGGGGACGGGAGTAGGTCAGATACGCAGTATTTT. Translation gives CASSQPGDGSRSDTQYF.